This TCR beta chain was profiled in a study of PD-1 blockade in classical Hodgkin lymphoma. Findings and limits, study-wide: Whatever underlies the repertoire differences (possibly disease activity or prior therapy) remains undefined. A reduction in baseline TCR diversity was reportedly seen in newly diagnosed patients relative to healthy donors.

The assay was immunoSEQ multiplex PCR, and TCRdb's table has in-frame clones only and misses some. The data contain approximately 89,000 clones, 83% of them seen just once; the ten biggest clones take up about 17%. This clone was found a few times. As yet, its antigen is unknown. Time point here: cycle 4 day 1 (C4D1), after 6 weeks of nivolumab. Every patient experienced relapse after autologous stem cell transplantation, and brentuximab vedotin exposure varied. Complete response, partial response or progressive disease constituted the best response categories observed. The receptor comes from a human donor with classical Hodgkin lymphoma. The material was peripheral blood mononuclear cells (PBMCs), obtained before the fourth cycle of nivolumab.

CDR3 residues: CAIKTGYGDGYTF. The CDR3 coding sequence is TGTGCCATCAAGACAGGGTACGGAGATGGCTACACCTTC. The chain employs TRBV10-3 and TRBJ1-2; 7 nucleotides match TRBD1. Germline V CDR1 and CDR2: ENHRY, SYGVKD. V lost 7 bases, J lost 6 bases, and 8 bases stayed unmatched. The CDR3 is 13 amino acids.